The source of this T cell receptor beta chain is a study of blood T cell repertoires in COVID-19. In the study overall: The origin of the acute and convalescent COVID-19 samples was the United States, Italy and Spain. T cells, B-cell-depleted T cells, or PBMCs supplied cDNA or gDNA.

The CDR3 length is 17 residues. Germline trimming cut 5 bases from V and 2 bases from J; bases unmatched to any gene: 5. Germline V gene sequence: CDR1 SEHNR, CDR2 FQNEAQ (reference sequence). As originally analysed: Reference gene primers were amplified, and this amplification served to estimate nucleated cell counts. This table comes from immunoSEQ multiplex PCR, and its TCRdb copy is limited to in-frame clones, with some not included. V, J and clone size are those of that table, while D and trimming were read from the DNA. This table holds fewer than 250,000 clones, 70% to 90% found once. The chain uses TRBV7-9 and TRBJ2-2; 13 bases are shared with TRBD2. This TCR was sampled from a woman of 80 years or more with acute or convalescent COVID-19. The sequenced sample was peripheral blood. This CDR3 reads CASSPGLAGDNTGELFF. For the CDR3, the DNA is TGTGCCAGCAGCCCCGGACTAGCGGGGGACAACACCGGGGAGCTGTTTTTT.